The clone carrying this T cell receptor beta chain came up many times. MiXCR was run by TCRdb on the 5' RACE reads, yielding one entry per CDR3 protein. The sample comprises tens of thousands of distinct CDR3 sequences, 9% to 12% of which are singletons, and around 20% rests with the top ten. This sample is part of a study of neurological immune-mediated disorders. Trimming took off 1 base at V and 9 bases at J, with 17 bases between the two ends. The CDR3 runs 15 residues. Looked up from germline, CDR1 is LGHDT and CDR2 is YNNKEL (reference sequence). The specimen was PBMCs. This chain uses TRBV3-1 with TRBJ2-3, with D possibly matching TRBD2 (6 bases). The TCR originated in a woman between 40 and 50 years old with HTLV-1-associated myelopathy (HAM/TSP). The CDR3 coding sequence is TGTGCCAGCAGCCAAGTATGGGGGGAGATCCAGACGCAGTATTTT. Protein product: CASSQVWGEIQTQYF.